This record covers a single T cell receptor beta chain. These data originate in a study of blood T cell repertoires in COVID-19. Study overall: COVID-19 samples, acute and convalescent, were from the United States, Italy and Spain. Nucleic acid was either cDNA or gDNA, and it came from T cells, B-cell-depleted T cells, or PBMCs.

Per the original methods: Amplified reference gene primers provided the basis for estimating nucleated cell counts. Repertoires were generated with immunoSEQ multiplex PCR, while TCRdb's copy carries only in-frame clones and drops some. That table gives V, J and clone size, and the DNA gave D and trimming. The profile shows 30,000 to 40,000 clones, 80% of them singletons. CDR1 SGHTA and CDR2 FQGNSA come from the germline V gene. V lost 1 base, J lost 0 bases, and 7 bases lay in between. This CDR3 has 16 amino acids. Sequenced input: peripheral blood. The clonotype originates from a man aged 80 or over with active or convalescent COVID-19. This chain connects TRBV7-2 to TRBJ1-6; D not resolved. DNA for the CDR3: TGTGCCAGCAGCTTAGGTCAGCGCTCCTATAATTCACCCCTCCACTTT. It translates to CASSLGQRSYNSPLHF.